The rows below give T cell receptor beta chains drawn from one sample of a study of CD8+CD57+ T cells in acquired aplastic anemia. MiXCR, applied by TCRdb to the reads, yields one record per CDR3 protein. The table lists roughly 100,000 distinct CDR3 sequences, 65% to 70% of them singletons. Input material: sorted CD4+, CD8+, or CD8+CD57+ T cells (not recorded which) from PBMCs. These receptor sequences come from a human donor with aplastic anemia. Both conserved end residues are trimmed from each CDR3. Each record gives: J gene, clone size, V gene, CDR3 protein. Clone size, where shown, is once, few, many, or a class for clones that have expanded.

TRBJ1-2	NA	TRBV5-6	ASSLGDSLYGYT
TRBJ2-7	few	TRBV7-9	ASSRDTEQY
TRBJ1-4	NA	TRBV19	ASSPGQGRNEKLF
TRBJ2-3	NA	TRBV20-1	SARDPAGRDTQY
TRBJ2-7	NA	TRBV5-1	ASSPWTGFSYEQY
TRBJ1-6	few	TRBV7-9	ASSFNDSPLH
TRBJ2-5	NA	TRBV12-3/TRBV12-4	ASSLTNRAEETQY
TRBJ1-1	few	TRBV29-1	SVVGQGNTEAF
TRBJ2-1	NA	TRBV7-4	ASSLVFGDNEQF
TRBJ2-1	once	TRBV6-1	ASNPPAGGPYNEQF
TRBJ2-5	few	TRBV15	ATSRDLAGGYETQY
TRBJ1-1	once	TRBV11-1	ASSLRAGQGRTEAF
TRBJ2-1	NA	TRBV24-1	ATSDLQGYNEQF
TRBJ1-5	NA	TRBV10-2	ASSVTGGQQSQH
TRBJ1-2	NA	TRBV6-4	ASSALAGNYGYT
TRBJ2-7	NA	TRBV29-1	SVVWDRVAEQY
TRBJ1-6	few	TRBV25-1	ATTGGGWNSPLH
TRBJ1-6	NA	TRBV7-9	ASSSQGDSPLH
TRBJ2-3	NA	TRBV11-2	ASSLKPNFADTQY
TRBJ2-7	NA	TRBV24-1	ATSDDRGLEQY
TRBJ1-4	NA	TRBV7-9	ASSPTTGSNEKLF
TRBJ2-1	NA	TRBV7-9	ASSHNGEQF
TRBJ1-2	NA	TRBV5-6	ASSARQGSPPNYGYT
TRBJ2-1	NA	TRBV12-3/TRBV12-4	ASTQVHEQF
TRBJ2-3	many	TRBV6-6	ASSYSMRSTDTQY
TRBJ1-6	NA	TRBV19	ASGLIGSPLH
TRBJ2-1	NA	TRBV24-1	ATSGRTGLSYNEQF